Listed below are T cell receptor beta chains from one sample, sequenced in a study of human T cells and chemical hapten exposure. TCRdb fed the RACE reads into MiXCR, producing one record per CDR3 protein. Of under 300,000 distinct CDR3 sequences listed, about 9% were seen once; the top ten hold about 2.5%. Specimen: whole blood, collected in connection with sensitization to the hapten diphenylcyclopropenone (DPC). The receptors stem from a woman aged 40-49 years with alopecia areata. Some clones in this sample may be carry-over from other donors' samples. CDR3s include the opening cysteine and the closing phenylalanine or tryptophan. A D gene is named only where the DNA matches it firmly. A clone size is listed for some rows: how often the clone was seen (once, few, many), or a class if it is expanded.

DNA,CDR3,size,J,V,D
TGTGCCAGCAGCCCCCCCCGAGGAGGGAGGGGCAATGAGCAGTTCTTC,CASSPPRGGRGNEQFF,few,TRBJ2-1,TRBV7-9,TRBD2
TGTGCCAGCAGTTATTTCGGCGGGGAGCTGTTTTTT,CASSYFGGELFF,few,TRBJ2-2,TRBV6-2/TRBV6-3,-
TGCAGCGTACAAGGAAGGGGGTTTTTGCGGCACCTCACAGATACGCAGTATTTT,CSVQGRGFLRHLTDTQYF,many,TRBJ2-3,TRBV29-1,-
TGCGCCAGCAGCCAAGTATCCCTCGCGGGGGACGGGGCCTGGTACTTC,CASSQVSLAGDGAWYF,few,TRBJ2-4,TRBV4-1,TRBD2
TGCAGCGTTGAAATGTGGGCTAGCACAGATACGCAGTATTTT,CSVEMWASTDTQYF,many,TRBJ2-3,TRBV29-1,-
TGTGCCAGCAGCAAAGCCGAAGGGGGCCGAGAGACCCAGTACTTC,CASSKAEGGRETQYF,-,TRBJ2-5,TRBV21-1,-
TGTGCCAGCAGTGCCACTAGAAAAGAGACCCAGTACTTC,CASSATRKETQYF,-,TRBJ2-5,TRBV6-1,-
TGCGCCAGCAGCCTAGTTGACGCTAGCGGGCTCACAGATACGCAGTATTTT,CASSLVDASGLTDTQYF,-,TRBJ2-3,TRBV4-3,TRBD2
TGTGCCAGCAGCAAGGGTATAGAAAGCGACTACACCTTC,CASSKGIESDYTF,few,TRBJ1-2,TRBV12-3/TRBV12-4,-
TGCGCCAGCAGCCTGGGACCCAACACCGGGGAGCTGTTTTTT,CASSLGPNTGELFF,many,TRBJ2-2,TRBV4-1,-
TGTGCCAGCAGTGCGGGACTAGCGGGCAACCGGCAGACCGGGGAGCTGTTTTTT,CASSAGLAGNRQTGELFF,many,TRBJ2-2,TRBV6-2/TRBV6-3,TRBD2
TGCGCCAGCAGCTTGCTAGGGGCTAGCGGGAACCCAGATACGCAGTATTTT,CASSLLGASGNPDTQYF,-,TRBJ2-3,TRBV5-1,TRBD2
TGTGCCAGCAGACAGTATAATTCACCCCTCCACTTT,CASRQYNSPLHF,-,TRBJ1-6,TRBV28,-
TGTGCCAGCAAAGCTAGCGGCTGGGACGGGGAGCTGTTTTTT,CASKASGWDGELFF,-,TRBJ2-2,TRBV2,TRBD2
TGTGCCAGCAGTTCCCGGGACCCAGACATTGGGAGGGTAGGGGAGCAGTACTTC,CASSSRDPDIGRVGEQYF,-,TRBJ2-7,TRBV12-3/TRBV12-4,TRBD2
TGTGCCAGCAGCGTAGACCTAGCGGGGTACAATGAGCAGTTCTTC,CASSVDLAGYNEQFF,-,TRBJ2-1,TRBV9,TRBD2
TGCGCCAGCAGCCAAGATTTGGGTAGCTTATACGAGCAGTACTTC,CASSQDLGSLYEQYF,-,TRBJ2-7,TRBV4-3,-
TGCGCCAGCAGCCAAGATAGGGGACCCAGCCTCACAGATACGCAGTATTTT,CASSQDRGPSLTDTQYF,few,TRBJ2-3,TRBV4-3,-
TGCAGTGCCCCGTTCCGGGGGAACACCGGGGAGCTGTTTTTT,CSAPFRGNTGELFF,few,TRBJ2-2,TRBV20-1,-
TGTGCCAGCAGCTTGGTTCCGCCGCGGGAGAACAATGAGCAGTTCTTC,CASSLVPPRENNEQFF,few,TRBJ2-1,TRBV7-9,TRBD2
TGCAGTGCTAGAGGAGGACTAGCGGGAGATCGCACAGATACGCAGTATTTT,CSARGGLAGDRTDTQYF,-,TRBJ2-3,TRBV20-1,TRBD2
TGTGCCAGCAGGCCTAGACTAGCGGGACACCAAGAGACCCAGTACTTC,CASRPRLAGHQETQYF,few,TRBJ2-5,TRBV7-9,TRBD2
TGCGCCAGCAGTCAATCGAGGCCCGCGACCTACGAGCAGTACTTC,CASSQSRPATYEQYF,few,TRBJ2-7,TRBV23-1,-
TGTGCCAGCAGTCTACAGGGGGCCGAGGACATTCAGTACTTC,CASSLQGAEDIQYF,many,TRBJ2-4,TRBV6-2/TRBV6-3,TRBD1
TGTGCCAGCAGTTGGAAGGTCCACAATGAGCAGTTCTTC,CASSWKVHNEQFF,few,TRBJ2-1,TRBV28,-
TGTGCCACCAGTGATTCACTAGCGGGAGGAAGGCAAGAGACCCAGTACTTC,CATSDSLAGGRQETQYF,-,TRBJ2-5,TRBV24-1,TRBD2
TGCAGCGCCCAGATGTCTGCAGATACGCAGTATTTT,CSAQMSADTQYF,many,TRBJ2-3,TRBV20-1,-
TGTGCCAGCGCATCGGGACAGGGCTCCTATGGCTACACCTTC,CASASGQGSYGYTF,few,TRBJ1-2,TRBV6-5,TRBD1
TGTGCCAGCAGTTTCTACCGGGGCCCCAACACTGAAGCTTTCTTT,CASSFYRGPNTEAFF,-,TRBJ1-1,TRBV7-8,-
TGTGCCAGCAGTACCCCCCACGGCGGGACTGAAGCTTTCTTT,CASSTPHGGTEAFF,-,TRBJ1-1,TRBV12-3/TRBV12-4,-
TGTGCCAGCAGCCGGGACAGGGGGGGTTGGGATACGCAGTATTTT,CASSRDRGGWDTQYF,-,TRBJ2-3,TRBV7-2,TRBD1
TGCAGTGCTAGAGAAAACCCTAGCGGGAGGGCAGATACGCAGTATTTT,CSARENPSGRADTQYF,-,TRBJ2-3,TRBV20-1,TRBD2
TGCAGCGTTGATCAAGCGGGAGAGTCAGATACGCAGTATTTT,CSVDQAGESDTQYF,-,TRBJ2-3,TRBV29-1,TRBD2